These T cell receptor beta chains were read from a single sample in a study of blood T cell repertoires in COVID-19. Only in-frame clones appear in the TCRdb table, and some are missing; sequencing was by immunoSEQ multiplex PCR. The profile covers 180,000 or so clones, with 86% appearing a single time and around 9% taken by the ten largest. The sample comprised PBMCs or T cells enriched from blood (not recorded which). These TCRs come from a woman aged 30 to 39 who had recovered from COVID-19. Both conserved end residues are part of each CDR3. Each record gives: clone size, V gene, J gene, CDR3 protein. Part of the rows lack a size; the others show once, few, many or a class for expanded clones.

abundance: many; v_gene: TRBV6-5; j_gene: TRBJ2-1; CDR3aa: CASSSPRRNEQFF
abundance: few; v_gene: TRBV7-3; j_gene: TRBJ2-1; CDR3aa: CASSLVLGGEQFF
abundance: NA; v_gene: TRBV6-5; j_gene: TRBJ2-1; CDR3aa: CASRRGLANEQFF
abundance: NA; v_gene: TRBV7-2; j_gene: TRBJ1-2; CDR3aa: CASSGRNYGYTF
abundance: NA; v_gene: TRBV5-1; j_gene: TRBJ2-1; CDR3aa: CASMATGGANEQFF
abundance: NA; v_gene: TRBV11-2; j_gene: TRBJ2-7; CDR3aa: CASSLIVEQYF
abundance: NA; v_gene: TRBV18; j_gene: TRBJ1-2; CDR3aa: CASSGAKDTRANYGYTF
abundance: NA; v_gene: TRBV28; j_gene: TRBJ2-7; CDR3aa: CASSLRSMGRNLYEQYF
abundance: NA; v_gene: TRBV28; j_gene: TRBJ2-3; CDR3aa: CASSTYFPQGNTQYF
abundance: few; v_gene: TRBV28; j_gene: TRBJ2-7; CDR3aa: CASSSTGYEQYF
abundance: NA; v_gene: TRBV7-9; j_gene: TRBJ2-5; CDR3aa: CASSFPGEETQYF
abundance: NA; v_gene: TRBV24-1; j_gene: TRBJ1-2; CDR3aa: CATPGLINYGYTF
abundance: NA; v_gene: TRBV18; j_gene: TRBJ2-5; CDR3aa: CASSPGQGMGETQYF
abundance: NA; v_gene: TRBV5-6; j_gene: TRBJ2-7; CDR3aa: CASSLAGVKTYEQYF
abundance: NA; v_gene: TRBV2; j_gene: TRBJ2-4; CDR3aa: CASSGYSSYIQYF
abundance: NA; v_gene: TRBV3-1/TRBV3-2; j_gene: TRBJ2-7; CDR3aa: CASSLAGQGKYEQYF
abundance: NA; v_gene: TRBV6-5; j_gene: TRBJ1-6; CDR3aa: CASSRQGIISPLHF
abundance: NA; v_gene: TRBV19; j_gene: TRBJ2-6; CDR3aa: CASSSWANVLTF
abundance: NA; v_gene: TRBV2; j_gene: TRBJ1-1; CDR3aa: CASIHVDRATEAFF
abundance: NA; v_gene: TRBV6-1; j_gene: TRBJ1-6; CDR3aa: CASSEHRADRSPLHF
abundance: NA; v_gene: TRBV6-4; j_gene: TRBJ2-2; CDR3aa: CASSASTDTGELFF
abundance: NA; v_gene: TRBV21-1; j_gene: TRBJ2-1; CDR3aa: CASSTPGQFSYNEQFF
abundance: NA; v_gene: TRBV19; j_gene: TRBJ1-4; CDR3aa: CASRTTGAANEKLFF
abundance: few; v_gene: TRBV30; j_gene: TRBJ2-3; CDR3aa: CAWGRLAGASDTQYF
abundance: NA; v_gene: TRBV7-3; j_gene: TRBJ2-1; CDR3aa: CASSLSGGTYNEQFF
abundance: NA; v_gene: TRBV2; j_gene: TRBJ1-4; CDR3aa: CAGMTVYNEKLFF
abundance: NA; v_gene: TRBV23-1; j_gene: TRBJ1-2; CDR3aa: CAFPSKVDINYGYTF